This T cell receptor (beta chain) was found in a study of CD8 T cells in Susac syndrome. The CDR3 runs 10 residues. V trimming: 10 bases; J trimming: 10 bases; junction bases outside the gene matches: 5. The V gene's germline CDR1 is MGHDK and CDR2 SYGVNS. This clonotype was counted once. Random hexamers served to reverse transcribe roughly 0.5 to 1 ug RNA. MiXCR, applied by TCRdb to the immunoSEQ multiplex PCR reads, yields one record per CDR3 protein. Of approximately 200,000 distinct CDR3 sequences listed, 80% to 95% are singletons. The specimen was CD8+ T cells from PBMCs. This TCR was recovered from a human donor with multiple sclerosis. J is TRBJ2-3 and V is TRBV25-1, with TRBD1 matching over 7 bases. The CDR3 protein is CATSQGSQYF. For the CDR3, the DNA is TGTGCCACTTCACAGGGGTCGCAGTATTTT.